These 3 T cell receptor beta chains share one sample of origin, sequenced in a study of blood T cells in healthy people across ages (dated by TCRdb to the mid-2010s). Library creation used 5' RACE. The sequencing machine was an Illumina HiSeq 2500. A second roughly 7 to 11 cycle PCR used a sample-barcoded 5' primer and a J-beta primer mix. TCRdb reprocessing: public reads trimmed at Q25 with fastp, clones called with MiXCR, in-frame beta chains kept. Entries that share a CDR3 protein sequence are merged under the most common genes and DNA. The sample table records 540,000 or so distinct CDR3 sequences; 45% to 55% of these occur just once. The top ten hold around 25% of the sample. The sample consisted of blood. The source is a man older than 75 in good health.

Of note for this clonotype: It may be a read error: a sequence one base away is much more abundant. The chain uses TRBV7-2 and TRBJ1-2; TRBD1 is a possible D gene (6 bases). The ends were cut back, 8 bases at V and 8 bases at J, with 15 bases in the middle. The germline CDR1 and CDR2 sequences are SGHTA and FQGNSA. The CDR3 runs 12 residues. The CDR3 DNA reads as TGTGCCAGCGGCACGCAGGGGATCGGCTACACCTTC. Its protein product is CASGTQGIGYTF.

The chain joins TRBV20-1 to TRBJ2-4; 8 bases match TRBD2. The end of the DNA fits TRBJ2-7 better, so the J call may be wrong. This CDR3 comprises 15 residues. Germline CDR1 and CDR2: DFQATT and SNEGSKA (reference sequence). CDR3 coding DNA: TGCAGTGCTAGAGCCCCTCGAGCGGGAGCCGGCGAGCAGTACTTC. This encodes CSARAPRAGAGEQYF.

This clonotype occurred many times. The rearrangement joins TRBV6-5 to TRBJ2-7; possibly TRBD1 or TRBD2 for D (5 bases each). CDR1 and CDR2 (germline): MNHEY, SVGAGI. The CDR3 totals 13 residues. Trimming removed 5 bases from V and 1 base from J, with 9 bases in between. In DNA, the CDR3 is TGTGCCAGCAGTGACTACAGGTCCTACGAGCAGTACTTC. Encoded protein: CASSDYRSYEQYF.